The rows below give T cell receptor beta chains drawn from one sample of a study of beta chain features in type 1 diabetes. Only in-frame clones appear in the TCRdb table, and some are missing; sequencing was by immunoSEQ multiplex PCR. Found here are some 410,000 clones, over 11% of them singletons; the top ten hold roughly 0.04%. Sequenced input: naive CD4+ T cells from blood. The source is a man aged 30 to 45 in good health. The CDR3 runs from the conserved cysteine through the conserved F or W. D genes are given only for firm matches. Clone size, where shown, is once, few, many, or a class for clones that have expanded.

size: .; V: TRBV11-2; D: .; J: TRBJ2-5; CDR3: CASSRGAQETQYF; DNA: TGTGCCAGCAGCCGGGGGGCACAAGAGACCCAGTACTTC
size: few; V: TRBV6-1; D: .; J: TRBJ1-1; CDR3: CASSSGVGTEAFF; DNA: TGTGCCAGCAGTTCAGGGGTTGGTACTGAAGCTTTCTTT
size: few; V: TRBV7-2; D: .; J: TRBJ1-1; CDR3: CASSLDAGMNTEAFF; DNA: TGTGCCAGCAGCTTAGACGCAGGGATGAACACTGAAGCTTTCTTT
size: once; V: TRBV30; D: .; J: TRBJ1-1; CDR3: CAWNRERAFF; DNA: TGTGCCTGGAATCGTGAGCGAGCTTTCTTT
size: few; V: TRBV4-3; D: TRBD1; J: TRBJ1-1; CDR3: CASSQADRVYTEAFF; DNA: TGCGCCAGCAGCCAAGCGGACAGGGTGTACACTGAAGCTTTCTTT
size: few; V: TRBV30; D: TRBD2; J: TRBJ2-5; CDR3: CAWSTRFGGRGETQYF; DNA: TGTGCCTGGAGTACCCGCTTTGGCGGGAGGGGAGAGACCCAGTACTTC
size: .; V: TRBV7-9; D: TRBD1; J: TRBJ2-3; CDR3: CASNPPGTGVDTQYF; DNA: TGTGCCAGCAACCCTCCCGGGACAGGGGTCGATACGCAGTATTTT
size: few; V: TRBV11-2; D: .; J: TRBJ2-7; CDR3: CASSLGGAPGDEQYF; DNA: TGTGCCAGCAGCTTAGGAGGGGCGCCCGGGGACGAGCAGTACTTC
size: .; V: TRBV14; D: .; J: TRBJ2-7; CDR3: CASSQVASFSYEQYF; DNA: TGTGCCAGCAGCCAAGTTGCCAGTTTCTCCTACGAGCAGTACTTC
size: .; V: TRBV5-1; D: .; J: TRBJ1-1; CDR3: CASSPEGTEAFF; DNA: TGCGCCAGCAGCCCAGAGGGTACTGAAGCTTTCTTT
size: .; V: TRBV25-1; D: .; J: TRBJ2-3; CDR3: CASSVPGTDTQYF; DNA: TGTGCCAGCAGTGTCCCAGGGACAGATACGCAGTATTTT
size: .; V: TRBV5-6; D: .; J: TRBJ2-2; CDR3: CASSLAPNTGELFF; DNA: TGTGCCAGCAGCTTGGCACCGAACACCGGGGAGCTGTTTTTT
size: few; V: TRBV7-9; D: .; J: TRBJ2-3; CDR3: CASSLGSALGTDTQYF; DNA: TGTGCCAGCAGCTTGGGATCAGCACTAGGCACAGATACGCAGTATTTT
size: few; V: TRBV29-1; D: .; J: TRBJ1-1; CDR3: CSVQLGPRKAFF; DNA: TGCAGCGTTCAGTTGGGTCCCCGCAAAGCTTTCTTT
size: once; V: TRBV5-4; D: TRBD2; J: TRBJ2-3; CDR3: CASNWGSGGGTDTQYF; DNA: TGTGCCAGCAACTGGGGTAGCGGGGGAGGCACAGATACGCAGTATTTT
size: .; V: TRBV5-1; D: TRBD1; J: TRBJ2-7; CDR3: CASSSTGVPYEQYF; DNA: TGCGCCAGCAGCTCGACAGGGGTGCCCTACGAGCAGTACTTC
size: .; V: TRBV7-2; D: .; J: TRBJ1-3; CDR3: CASSLVSVSGNTIYF; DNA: TGTGCCAGCAGCTTAGTTTCCGTCTCTGGAAACACCATATATTTT
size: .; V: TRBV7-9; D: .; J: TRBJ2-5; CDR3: CASSLVSETQYF; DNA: TGTGCCAGCAGCTTAGTTTCAGAGACCCAGTACTTC
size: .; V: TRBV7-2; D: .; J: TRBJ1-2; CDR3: CASSSGTRNTF; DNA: TGTGCCAGCAGCTCCGGGACAAGGAACACCTTC
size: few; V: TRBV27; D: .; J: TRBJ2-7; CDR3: CASSLAGSHEQYF; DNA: TGTGCCAGCAGTTTAGCAGGGTCCCACGAGCAGTACTTC
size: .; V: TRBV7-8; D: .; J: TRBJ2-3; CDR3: CASSSDGTGTDTQYF; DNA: TGTGCCAGCAGCTCCGACGGGACCGGGACAGATACGCAGTATTTT
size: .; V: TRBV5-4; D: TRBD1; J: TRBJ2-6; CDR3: CASSPRDRGPLWANVLTF; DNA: TGTGCCAGCAGCCCGCGGGACAGGGGTCCTCTTTGGGCCAACGTCCTGACTTTC
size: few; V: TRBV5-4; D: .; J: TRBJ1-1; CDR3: CASSWGRGEAFF; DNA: TGTGCCAGCAGTTGGGGAAGGGGTGAAGCTTTCTTT
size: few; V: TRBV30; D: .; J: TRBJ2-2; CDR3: CAWTGSTNTGELFF; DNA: TGTGCCTGGACAGGATCTACGAACACCGGGGAGCTGTTTTTT
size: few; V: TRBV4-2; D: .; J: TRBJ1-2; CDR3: CASSQEEGFYGYTF; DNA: TGTGCCAGCAGCCAAGAAGAGGGCTTCTATGGCTACACCTTC
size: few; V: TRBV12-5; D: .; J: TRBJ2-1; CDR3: CASAHSTEQFF; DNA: TGTGCTAGTGCCCACAGTACTGAGCAGTTCTTC
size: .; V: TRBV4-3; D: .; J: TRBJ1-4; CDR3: CASSQGNKAGEKLFF; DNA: TGCGCCAGCAGCCAAGGAAACAAGGCGGGTGAAAAACTGTTTTTT
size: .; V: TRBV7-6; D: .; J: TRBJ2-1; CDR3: CASSTETGGEQFF; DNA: TGTGCCAGCAGCACCGAGACAGGTGGGGAGCAGTTCTTC
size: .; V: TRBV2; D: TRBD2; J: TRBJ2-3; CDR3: CASSGRLAGPTDTQYF; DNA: TGTGCCAGCAGTGGCCGACTAGCGGGGCCCACAGATACGCAGTATTTT
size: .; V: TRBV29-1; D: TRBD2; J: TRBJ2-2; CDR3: CSVGVLAGPTGELFF; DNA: TGCAGCGTCGGGGTACTAGCGGGACCCACCGGGGAGCTGTTTTTT
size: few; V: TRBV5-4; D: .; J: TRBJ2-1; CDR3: CASSLPGGNEQFF; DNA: TGTGCCAGCAGCTTGCCCGGGGGCAATGAGCAGTTCTTC
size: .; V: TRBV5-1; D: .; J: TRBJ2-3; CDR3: CASTSNGWGTDTQYF; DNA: TGCGCCAGCACCTCTAACGGGTGGGGTACAGATACGCAGTATTTT
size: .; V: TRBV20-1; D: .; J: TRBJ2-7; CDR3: CSAHRAPGQYF; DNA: TGCAGTGCCCACCGGGCCCCGGGGCAGTACTTC
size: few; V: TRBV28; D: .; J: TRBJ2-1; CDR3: CATREIVFHEQFF; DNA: TGTGCCACCCGGGAGATCGTCTTCCATGAGCAGTTCTTC
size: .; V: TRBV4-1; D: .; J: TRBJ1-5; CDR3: CASSLSTRRTESNQPQHF; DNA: TGCGCCAGCAGCCTTTCGACCCGCAGGACAGAAAGCAATCAGCCCCAGCATTTT
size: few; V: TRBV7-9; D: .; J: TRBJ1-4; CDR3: CASSFSSNEKLFF; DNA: TGTGCCAGCAGCTTCAGCTCTAATGAAAAACTGTTTTTT
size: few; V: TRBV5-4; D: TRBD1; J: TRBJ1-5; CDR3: CASSLQGAEPQHF; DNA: TGTGCCAGCAGCTTGCAGGGGGCTGAGCCCCAGCATTTT
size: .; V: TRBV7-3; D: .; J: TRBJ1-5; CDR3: CASSLDTYQPQHF; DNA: TGTGCCAGCAGCCTTGACACTTATCAGCCCCAGCATTTT
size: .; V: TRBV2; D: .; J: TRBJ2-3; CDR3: CASSEESGQGATQYF; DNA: TGTGCCAGCAGTGAAGAATCGGGGCAGGGTGCTACGCAGTATTTT
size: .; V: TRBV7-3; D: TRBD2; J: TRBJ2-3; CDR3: CASSSKGLAGEGTQYF; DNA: TGTGCCAGCAGCTCTAAGGGACTAGCGGGAGAGGGTACGCAGTATTTT
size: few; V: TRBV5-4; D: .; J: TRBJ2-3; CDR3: CASSRGTDTQYF; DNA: TGTGCCAGCAGCAGGGGGACAGATACGCAGTATTTT
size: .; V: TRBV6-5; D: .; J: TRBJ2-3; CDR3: CASSREDTQYF; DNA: TGTGCCAGCAGTAGGGAGGATACGCAGTATTTT
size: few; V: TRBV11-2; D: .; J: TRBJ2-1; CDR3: CASSRDGEQFF; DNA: TGTGCCAGCAGCCGGGACGGGGAGCAGTTCTTC
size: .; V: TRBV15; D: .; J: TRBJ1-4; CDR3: CATSRSWRPNEKLFF; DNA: TGTGCCACCAGCAGATCTTGGAGGCCGAATGAAAAACTGTTTTTT
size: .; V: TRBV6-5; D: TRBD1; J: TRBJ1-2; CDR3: CASSRTPRQGGGYTF; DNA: TGTGCCAGCAGCCGGACACCTAGACAGGGTGGCGGCTACACCTTC
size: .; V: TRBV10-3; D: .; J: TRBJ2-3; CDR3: CATGEGRRTDTQYF; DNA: TGTGCCACCGGGGAAGGGCGGCGCACAGATACGCAGTATTTT
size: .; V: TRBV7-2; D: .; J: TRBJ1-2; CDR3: CASSPQENYGYTF; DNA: TGTGCCAGCAGTCCACAGGAGAACTATGGCTACACCTTC
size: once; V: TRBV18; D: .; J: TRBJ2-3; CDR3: CASSMGATDTQYF; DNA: TGTGCCAGCTCGATGGGGGCAACAGATACGCAGTATTTT
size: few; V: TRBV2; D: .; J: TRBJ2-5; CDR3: CASRQILNTQETQYF; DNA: TGTGCCAGCAGGCAAATACTGAATACTCAAGAGACCCAGTACTTC
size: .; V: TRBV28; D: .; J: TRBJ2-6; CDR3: CASSPINSGANVLTF; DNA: TGTGCCAGCAGTCCAATAAACTCTGGGGCCAACGTCCTGACTTTC
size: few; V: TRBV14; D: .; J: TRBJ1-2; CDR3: CASSQNSNGYTF; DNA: TGTGCCAGCAGCCAAAACAGCAATGGCTACACCTTC
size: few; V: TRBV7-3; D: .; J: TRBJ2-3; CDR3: CASSPLGSRDTQYF; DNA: TGTGCCAGCAGCCCCCTAGGAAGCAGGGATACGCAGTATTTT
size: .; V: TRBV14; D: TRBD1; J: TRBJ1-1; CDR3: CASSLRLGQGEAFF; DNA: TGTGCCAGCAGCCTACGATTGGGACAGGGTGAAGCTTTCTTT
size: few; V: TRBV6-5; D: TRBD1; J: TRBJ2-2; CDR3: CASSRTGGYTGELFF; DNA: TGTGCCAGCAGCCGGACAGGGGGTTACACCGGGGAGCTGTTTTTT
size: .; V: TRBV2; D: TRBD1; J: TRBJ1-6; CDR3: CASSYRDRNNSPLHF; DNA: TGTGCCAGCAGTTACCGGGACAGGAATAATTCACCCCTCCACTTT
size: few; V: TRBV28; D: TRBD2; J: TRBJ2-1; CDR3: CASSLRGTSGIREQFF; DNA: TGTGCCAGCAGTTTACGTGGGACTAGCGGGATCCGTGAGCAGTTCTTC
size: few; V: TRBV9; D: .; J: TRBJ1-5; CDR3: CASSVDDGNQPQHF; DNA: TGTGCCAGCAGCGTAGACGACGGCAATCAGCCCCAGCATTTT
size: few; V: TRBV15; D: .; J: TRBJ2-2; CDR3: CATSGQNTGELFF; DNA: TGTGCCACCAGCGGACAGAACACCGGGGAGCTGTTTTTT
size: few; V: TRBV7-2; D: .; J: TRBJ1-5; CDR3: CASSLEPRGNQPQHF; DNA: TGTGCCAGCAGCCTTGAGCCGAGGGGCAATCAGCCCCAGCATTTT